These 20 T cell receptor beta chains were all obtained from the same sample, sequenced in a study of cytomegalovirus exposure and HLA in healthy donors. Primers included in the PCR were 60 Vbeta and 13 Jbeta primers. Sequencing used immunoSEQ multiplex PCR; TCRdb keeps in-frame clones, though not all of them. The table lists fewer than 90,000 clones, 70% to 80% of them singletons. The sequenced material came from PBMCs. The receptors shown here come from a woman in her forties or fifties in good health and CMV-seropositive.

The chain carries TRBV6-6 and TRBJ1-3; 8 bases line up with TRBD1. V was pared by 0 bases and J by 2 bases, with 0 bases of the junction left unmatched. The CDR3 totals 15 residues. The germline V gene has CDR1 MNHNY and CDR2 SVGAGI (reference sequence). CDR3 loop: CASSYSTGAGNTIYF. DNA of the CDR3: TGTGCCAGCAGTTACTCGACAGGGGCTGGAAACACCATATATTTT.

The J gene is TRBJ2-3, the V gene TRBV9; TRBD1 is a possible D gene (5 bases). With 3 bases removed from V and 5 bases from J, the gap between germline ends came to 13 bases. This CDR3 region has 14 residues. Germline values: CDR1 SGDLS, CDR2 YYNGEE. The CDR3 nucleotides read TGTGCCAGCAGCGCGCAAAGAAGGGGAGATACGCAGTATTTT. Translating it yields CASSAQRRGDTQYF.

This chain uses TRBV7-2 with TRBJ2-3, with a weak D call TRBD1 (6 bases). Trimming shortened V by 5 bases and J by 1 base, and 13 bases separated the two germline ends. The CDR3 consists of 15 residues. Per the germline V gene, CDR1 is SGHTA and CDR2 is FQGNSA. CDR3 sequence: CASSPTGHGTDTQYF. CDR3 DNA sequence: TGTGCCAGCAGCCCGACGGGACACGGCACAGATACGCAGTATTTT.

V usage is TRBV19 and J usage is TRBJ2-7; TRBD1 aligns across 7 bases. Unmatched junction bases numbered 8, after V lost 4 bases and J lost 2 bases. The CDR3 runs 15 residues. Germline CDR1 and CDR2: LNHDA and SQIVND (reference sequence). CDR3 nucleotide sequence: TGTGCCAGTAGTACTGGGGCAGGGACAGCCTACGAGCAGTACTTC. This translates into CASSTGAGTAYEQYF.

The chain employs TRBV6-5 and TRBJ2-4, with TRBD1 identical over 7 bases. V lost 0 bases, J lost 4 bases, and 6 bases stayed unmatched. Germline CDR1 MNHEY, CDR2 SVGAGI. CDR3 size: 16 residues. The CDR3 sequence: CASSYSYEGAKNIQYF. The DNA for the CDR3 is TGTGCCAGCAGTTACTCGTACGAGGGGGCGAAAAACATTCAGTACTTC.

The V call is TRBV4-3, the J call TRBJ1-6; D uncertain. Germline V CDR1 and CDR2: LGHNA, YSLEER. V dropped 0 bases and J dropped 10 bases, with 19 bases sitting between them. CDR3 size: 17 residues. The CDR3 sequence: CASSQDRLRGSGSPLHF. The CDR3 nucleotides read TGCGCCAGCAGCCAAGATCGGCTCCGTGGGAGTGGCTCACCCCTCCACTTT.

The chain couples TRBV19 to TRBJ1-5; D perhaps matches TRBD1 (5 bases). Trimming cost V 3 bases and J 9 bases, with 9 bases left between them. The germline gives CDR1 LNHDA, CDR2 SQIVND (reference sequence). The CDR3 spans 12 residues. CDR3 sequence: CASSILQGPQHF. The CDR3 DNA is TGTGCCAGTAGTATCCTTCAGGGGCCCCAGCATTTT.

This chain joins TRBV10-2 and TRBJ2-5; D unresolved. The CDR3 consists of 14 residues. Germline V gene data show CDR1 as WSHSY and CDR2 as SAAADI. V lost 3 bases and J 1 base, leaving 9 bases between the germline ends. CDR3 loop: CASSDPPSQETQYF. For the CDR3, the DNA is TGCGCCAGCAGTGATCCCCCCAGCCAAGAGACCCAGTACTTC.

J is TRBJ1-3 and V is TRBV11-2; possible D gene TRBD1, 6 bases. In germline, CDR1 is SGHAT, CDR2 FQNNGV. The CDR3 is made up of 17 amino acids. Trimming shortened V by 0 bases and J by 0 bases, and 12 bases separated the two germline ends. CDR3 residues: CASSLDRGPLSGNTIYF. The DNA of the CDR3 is TGTGCCAGCAGCTTAGACAGGGGCCCTCTCTCTGGAAACACCATATATTTT. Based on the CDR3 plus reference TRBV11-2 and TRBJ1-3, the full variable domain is EAGVAQSPRYKIIEKRQSVAFWCNPISGHATLYWYQQILGQGPKLLIQFQNNGVVDDSQLPKDRFSAERLKGVDSTLKIQPAKLEDSAVYLCASSLDRGPLSGNTIYFGEGSWLTVV.

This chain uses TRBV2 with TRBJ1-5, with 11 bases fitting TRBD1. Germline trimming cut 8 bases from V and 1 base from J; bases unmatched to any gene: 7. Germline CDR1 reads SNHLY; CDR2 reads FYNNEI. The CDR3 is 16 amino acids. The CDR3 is CASAGTGGESNQPQHF. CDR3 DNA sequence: TGTGCCAGCGCCGGGACAGGGGGTGAAAGCAATCAGCCCCAGCATTTT. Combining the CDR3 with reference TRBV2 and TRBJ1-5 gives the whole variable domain EPEVTQTPSHQVTQMGQEVILRCVPISNHLYFYWYRQILGQKVEFLVSFYNNEISEKSEIFDDQFSVERPDGSNFTLKIRSTKLEDSAMYFCASAGTGGESNQPQHFGDGTRLSIL.

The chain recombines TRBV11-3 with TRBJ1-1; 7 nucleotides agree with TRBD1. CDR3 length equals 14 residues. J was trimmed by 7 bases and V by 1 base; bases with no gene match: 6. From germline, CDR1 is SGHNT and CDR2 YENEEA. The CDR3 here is CASSLGGGPGEAFF. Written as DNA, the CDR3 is TGTGCCAGCAGCTTAGGAGGGGGCCCAGGTGAAGCTTTCTTT.

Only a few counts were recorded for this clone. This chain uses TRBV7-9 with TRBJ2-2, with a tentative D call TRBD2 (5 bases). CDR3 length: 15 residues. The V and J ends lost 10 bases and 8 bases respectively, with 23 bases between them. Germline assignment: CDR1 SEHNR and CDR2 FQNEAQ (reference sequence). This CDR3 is CATSASWSWSGELFF. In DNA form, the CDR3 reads TGTGCCACCTCGGCTAGCTGGAGTTGGTCTGGGGAGCTGTTTTTT.

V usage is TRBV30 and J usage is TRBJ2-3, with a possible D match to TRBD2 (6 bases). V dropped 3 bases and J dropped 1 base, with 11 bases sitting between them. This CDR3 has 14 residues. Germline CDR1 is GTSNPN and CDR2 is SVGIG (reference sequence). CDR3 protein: CAWSLAVGTDTQYF. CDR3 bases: TGTGCCTGGAGCTTAGCGGTTGGCACAGATACGCAGTATTTT.

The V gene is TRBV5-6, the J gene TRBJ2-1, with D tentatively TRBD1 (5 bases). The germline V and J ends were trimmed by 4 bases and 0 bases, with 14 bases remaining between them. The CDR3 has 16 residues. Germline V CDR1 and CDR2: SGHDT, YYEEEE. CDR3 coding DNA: TGTGCCAGCAGCCCAGGGTGGACCAGCTCCTACAATGAGCAGTTCTTC. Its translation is CASSPGWTSSYNEQFF.

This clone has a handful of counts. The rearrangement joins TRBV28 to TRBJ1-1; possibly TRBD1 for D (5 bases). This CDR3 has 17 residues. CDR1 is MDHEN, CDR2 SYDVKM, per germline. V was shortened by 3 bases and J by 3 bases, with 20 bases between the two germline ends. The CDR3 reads CASSFLGLGMRDTEAFF. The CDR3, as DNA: TGTGCCAGCAGTTTTTTGGGACTGGGGATGCGGGACACTGAAGCTTTCTTT.

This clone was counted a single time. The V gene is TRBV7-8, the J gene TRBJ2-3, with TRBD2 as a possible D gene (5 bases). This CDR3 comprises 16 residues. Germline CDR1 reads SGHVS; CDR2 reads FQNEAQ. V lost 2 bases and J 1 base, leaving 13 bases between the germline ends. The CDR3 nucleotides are TGTGCCAGCAGCTTACTGCGGGCTCTGGGCACAGATACGCAGTATTTT. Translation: CASSLLRALGTDTQYF.

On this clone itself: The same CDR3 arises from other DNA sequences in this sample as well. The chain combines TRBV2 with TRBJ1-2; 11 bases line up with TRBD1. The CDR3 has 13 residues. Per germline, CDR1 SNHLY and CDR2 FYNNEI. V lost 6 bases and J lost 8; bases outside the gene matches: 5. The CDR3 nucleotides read TGTGCCAGCAGCGGACAGGGGGCGGGGGGCTACACCTTC. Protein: CASSGQGAGGYTF.

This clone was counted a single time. This CDR3 is CASSVALLAGVYEQYF. CDR3 DNA sequence: TGTGCCAGCAGCGTAGCTCTACTAGCGGGAGTCTACGAGCAGTACTTC. The chain employs TRBV9 and TRBJ2-7, with TRBD2 matching 11 bases. This CDR3 is 16 amino acids long. V shed 0 bases, J shed 3 bases, and the junction held 5 bases outside the gene matches. Per the germline V gene, CDR1 is SGDLS and CDR2 is YYNGEE.

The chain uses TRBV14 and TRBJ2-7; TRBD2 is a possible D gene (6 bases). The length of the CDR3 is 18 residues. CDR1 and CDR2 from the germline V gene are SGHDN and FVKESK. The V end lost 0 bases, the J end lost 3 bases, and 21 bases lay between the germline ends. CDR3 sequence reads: CASSQEDPGRRPFYEQYF. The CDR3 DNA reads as TGTGCCAGCAGCCAAGAGGACCCCGGGAGACGACCGTTCTACGAGCAGTACTTC.

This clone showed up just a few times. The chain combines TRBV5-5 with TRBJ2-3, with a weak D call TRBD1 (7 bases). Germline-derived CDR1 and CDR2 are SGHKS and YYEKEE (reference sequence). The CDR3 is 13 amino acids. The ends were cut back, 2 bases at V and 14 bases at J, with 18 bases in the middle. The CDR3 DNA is TGTGCCAGCAGCTTCGATACATCGCAGGGGGGGTATTTT. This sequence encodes CASSFDTSQGGYF. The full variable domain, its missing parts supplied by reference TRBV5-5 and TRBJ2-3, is DAGVTQSPTHLIKTRGQQVTLRCSPISGHKSVSWYQQVLGQGPQFIFQYYEKEERGRGNFPDRFSARQFPNYSSELNVNALLLGDSALYLCASSFDTSQGGYFGPGTRLTVL.